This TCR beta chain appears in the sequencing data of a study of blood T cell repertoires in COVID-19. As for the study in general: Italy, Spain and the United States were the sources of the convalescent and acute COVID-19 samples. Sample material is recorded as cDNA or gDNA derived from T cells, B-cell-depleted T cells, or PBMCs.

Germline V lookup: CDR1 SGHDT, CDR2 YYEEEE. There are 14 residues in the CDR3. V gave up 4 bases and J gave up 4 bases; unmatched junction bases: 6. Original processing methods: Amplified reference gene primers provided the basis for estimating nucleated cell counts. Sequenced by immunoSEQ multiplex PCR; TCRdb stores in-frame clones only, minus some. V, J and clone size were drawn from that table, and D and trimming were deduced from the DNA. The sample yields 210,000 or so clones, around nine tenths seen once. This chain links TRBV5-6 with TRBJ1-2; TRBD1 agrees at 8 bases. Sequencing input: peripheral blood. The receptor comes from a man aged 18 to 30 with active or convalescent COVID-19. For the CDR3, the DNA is TGTGCCAGCAGCGCAGAACAGGGGGGCTATGGCTACACCTTC. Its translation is CASSAEQGGYGYTF.